These 25 T cell receptor beta chains were sequenced from one sample in a study of CD8+ T cells in alopecia areata. Lesional scalp tissue (obtained by punch biopsy) and peripheral blood were collected from alopecia areata patients. Following RNA extraction, reverse transcription yielded cDNA that acted as the sequencing template. Only in-frame clones appear in the TCRdb table, and some are missing; sequencing was by immunoSEQ multiplex PCR. The table lists about 8,900 clones, over 50% of them singletons. The sequenced material came from skin. The receptor set was obtained from a human donor with alopecia areata.

This clone appeared once. The chain uses TRBV7-8 and TRBJ1-1, with D possibly being TRBD1 (6 bases). The CDR3 loop spans 17 amino acids. Per germline, CDR1 SGHVS and CDR2 FQNEAQ. V was cut by 1 base and J by 0 bases, with 15 bases left in between. The CDR3, as DNA: TGTGCCAGCAGCTTAGTGGACAGTCTTTCTATGAACACTGAAGCTTTCTTT. Its protein is CASSLVDSLSMNTEAFF. The full variable domain, with the rest looked up from reference TRBV7-8 and TRBJ1-1, is GAGVSQSPRYKVAKRGQDVALRCDPISGHVSLFWYQQALGQGPEFLTYFQNEAQLDKSGLPSDRFFAERPEGSVSTLKIQRTQQEDSAVYLCASSLVDSLSMNTEAFFGQGTRLTVV.

This clone was picked up a small number of times. The chain recombines TRBV10-1 with TRBJ2-5, with D tentatively TRBD1 or TRBD2 (6 bases each). Trimming stripped 5 bases from V and 2 bases from J, with 15 bases between. CDR3 length equals 15 residues. In germline, CDR1 is WNHNN, CDR2 SYGVQD (reference sequence). CDR3 bases: TGCGCCAGCAGTTCCCTCAAGGGGGGACAAGAGACCCAGTACTTC. Translating gives CASSSLKGGQETQYF.

This sequence joins TRBV5-1 and TRBJ2-7; D possibly matches TRBD1 or TRBD2 (5 bases each). Germline assignment: CDR1 SGHRS and CDR2 YFSETQ. V shed 8 bases and J shed 3 bases, with 12 bases lying between them. CDR3 length: 12 amino acids. Here the CDR3 reads CASTGGSYEQYF. The CDR3 DNA reads as TGCGCCAGTACAGGAGGTAGCTACGAGCAGTACTTC.

The chain is built from TRBV29-1 and TRBJ1-1; D call uncertain. This CDR3 region has 10 residues. The V end was cut by 7 bases, the J end by 3 bases, with 6 bases between. From germline, CDR1 is SQVTM and CDR2 ANQGSEA. CDR3 in amino acids: CSARDTEAFF. Written as DNA, the CDR3 is TGCAGCGCGAGGGACACTGAAGCTTTCTTT.

The gene calls are TRBV30 and TRBJ1-5; possible D gene TRBD1, 6 bases. V gave up 3 bases and J gave up 7 bases, with 13 bases separating them. CDR1 and CDR2 (germline): GTSNPN, SVGIG (reference sequence). The CDR3 is 13 amino acids. The CDR3 nucleotides are TGTGCCTGGAGCGTGGGGGGGCAACAGCCCCAGCATTTT. This translates into CAWSVGGQQPQHF.

The table lists this clone with a few counts. The chain combines TRBV6-1 with TRBJ1-5; the match to TRBD1 covers 8 bases. Germline V gene data show CDR1 as MNHNS and CDR2 as SASEGT. V lost 8 bases, J lost 5 bases, and 5 bases stayed unmatched. The CDR3 is 13 amino acids. The CDR3 spells CASSLTGDQPQHF. DNA of the CDR3: TGTGCCAGCTCCCTGACAGGGGATCAGCCCCAGCATTTT.

V gene TRBV18 combines with J gene TRBJ1-2, with 8 bases identical to TRBD1. Trimming at V came to 3 bases and at J to 4 bases, leaving 13 bases not matched to a gene. CDR1 KGHSH and CDR2 LQKENI come from the germline V gene. This CDR3 comprises 17 residues. The CDR3: CASSPKDRGANIYGYTF. The CDR3 coding sequence is TGTGCCAGCTCACCTAAAGACAGGGGCGCAAATATCTATGGCTACACCTTC.

The rearrangement joins TRBV18 to TRBJ2-1; either TRBD1 or TRBD2 may supply D (6 bases each). Germline V gives CDR1 KGHSH, CDR2 LQKENI. V was trimmed by 5 bases and J by 1 base, leaving 9 bases between them. This CDR3 has 14 residues. For the CDR3, the DNA is TGTGCCAGCTCAGGGGGGCAATCCTACAATGAGCAGTTCTTC. Translation: CASSGGQSYNEQFF.

The chain recombines TRBV2 with TRBJ1-1; unclear D gene. The germline V and J ends were trimmed by 7 bases and 1 base, with 7 bases remaining between them. CDR3 size: 12 residues. Germline V gives CDR1 SNHLY, CDR2 FYNNEI. This CDR3 reads CASKNSNTEAFF. The CDR3 DNA follows: TGTGCCAGCAAAAATTCGAACACTGAAGCTTTCTTT.

The chain combines TRBV5-1 with TRBJ2-5; 10 bases line up with TRBD2. Germline assignment: CDR1 SGHRS and CDR2 YFSETQ. CDR3 length equals 18 residues. V dropped 2 bases and J dropped 0; count of bases not matched to a gene: 10. The CDR3 here is CASSFSGSGGSDQETQYF. The CDR3 nucleotides read TGCGCCAGCAGCTTCTCGGGTAGCGGGGGGTCGGACCAAGAGACCCAGTACTTC.

The chain combines TRBV9 with TRBJ2-7, with D unresolved. Trimming removed 0 bases from V and 3 bases from J, with 13 bases in between. Germline CDR1 reads SGDLS; CDR2 reads YYNGEE. CDR3 length: 15 amino acids. The CDR3 reads CASSVGPKDYYEQYF. Written as DNA, the CDR3 is TGTGCCAGCAGCGTAGGCCCGAAGGATTACTACGAGCAGTACTTC.

The V gene is TRBV5-1, the J gene TRBJ2-7; TRBD1 matches at 9 bases. V shed 2 bases, J shed 1 base, and the junction held 7 bases outside the gene matches. Germline V gene sequence: CDR1 SGHRS, CDR2 YFSETQ. This CDR3 comprises 16 residues. The CDR3 bases are TGCGCCAGCAGCTTCCTGGGACAGGGAGTTTCCTACGAGCAGTACTTC. This sequence encodes CASSFLGQGVSYEQYF.

This chain joins TRBV5-6 and TRBJ2-1; D gene unclear. The CDR3 consists of 12 residues. In germline, CDR1 is SGHDT, CDR2 YYEEEE. V lost 3 bases and J 9 bases, leaving 10 bases between the germline ends. The CDR3: CASSSSSLEQFF. The CDR3, as DNA: TGTGCCAGCAGCTCGTCCAGTCTTGAGCAGTTCTTC.

V usage is TRBV7-2 and J usage is TRBJ2-1, with 7 nucleotides matching TRBD2. The trim removed 5 bases at V and 0 bases at J, leaving 10 bases unmatched. CDR1 and CDR2 from the germline V gene are SGHTA and FQGNSA. The CDR3 contains 17 residues. This chain's CDR3 is CASSQRGLVSSYNEQFF. The CDR3 region has the DNA TGTGCCAGCAGCCAACGAGGACTAGTGAGCTCCTACAATGAGCAGTTCTTC.

This chain links TRBV4-2 with TRBJ2-1; 9 nucleotides agree with TRBD1. Germline trimming cut 4 bases from V and 5 bases from J; bases unmatched to any gene: 3. The germline gives CDR1 LGHNA, CDR2 YNFKEQ. The CDR3 has 14 amino acids. Here the CDR3 DNA reads TGTGCCAGCAGCCCGGGACAGGGCAACAATGAGCAGTTCTTC. Translated: CASSPGQGNNEQFF.

The J gene is TRBJ2-1, the V gene TRBV27; D possibly corresponds to TRBD2 (6 bases). This CDR3 spans 16 amino acids. Trimming pared 6 bases from V and 5 bases from J, leaving 20 bases between. Germline CDR1 and CDR2: MNHEY and SMNVEV (reference sequence). CDR3 region: CASSPKRATLHNEQFF. CDR3 in DNA: TGTGCCAGCAGCCCCAAGCGGGCTACCCTCCACAATGAGCAGTTCTTC.

The rearrangement links TRBV7-2 to TRBJ2-2, with 14 nucleotides matching TRBD2. The trim removed 3 bases at V and 0 bases at J, leaving 6 bases unmatched. This CDR3 is 19 amino acids long. The germline CDR1 and CDR2 sequences are SGHTA and FQGNSA. This CDR3 is CASSFPGLAGEPNTGELFF. The CDR3 DNA reads TGTGCCAGCAGCTTCCCGGGACTAGCGGGAGAACCGAACACCGGGGAGCTGTTTTTT.

This rearrangement joins TRBV4-3 to TRBJ2-7, with D unresolved. CDR1 LGHNA and CDR2 YSLEER come from the germline V gene. This CDR3 comprises 16 residues. Deletions cut 1 base from V and 1 base from J, with 14 bases between. CDR3 coding DNA: TGCGCCAGCAGCCAAGGTCCCGGGCACCCATCCTACGAGCAGTACTTC. It codes for CASSQGPGHPSYEQYF.

The chain employs TRBV27 and TRBJ2-3; possible D gene TRBD2, 6 bases. V was shortened by 6 bases and J by 3 bases, with 16 bases between the two germline ends. The CDR3 consists of 15 residues. CDR1 and CDR2 from the germline V gene are MNHEY and SMNVEV (reference sequence). The CDR3 DNA reads TGTGCCAGCAGCTCACTAGCAATCGGTACAGATACGCAGTATTTT. Translation gives CASSSLAIGTDTQYF.

The chain has TRBV4-1 and TRBJ2-7, with D perhaps matching TRBD1 (6 bases). This CDR3 comprises 15 residues. With 1 base removed from V and 1 base from J, the gap between germline ends came to 11 bases. The V gene's germline CDR1 is MGHRA and CDR2 YSYEKL. The CDR3: CASSQGIRGSYEQYF. DNA for the CDR3: TGCGCCAGCAGCCAAGGAATCAGGGGATCCTACGAGCAGTACTTC.

The chain combines TRBV4-3 with TRBJ2-7, with D possibly TRBD1 on 6 matching bases. This CDR3 is built from 16 residues. Germline V gene lookup returns CDR1 LGHNA and CDR2 YSLEER. V was shortened by 0 bases and J by 1 base, with 13 bases between the two germline ends. CDR3 protein: CASSQETGTLSYEQYF. CDR3 nucleotide sequence: TGCGCCAGCAGCCAAGAAACCGGGACACTTTCCTACGAGCAGTACTTC.

On this clone: A read error may account for a junction end that differs from germline. The CDR3 protein is CASSDALGGSPNTEAFF. The CDR3 nucleotides read TGCGCCAGCAGTGATGCCCTCGGTGGCAGCCCAAACACTGAAGCTTTCTTT. J is TRBJ1-1 and V is TRBV2; D is uncertain. This CDR3 spans 17 amino acids. The germline CDR1 and CDR2 sequences are SNHLY and FYNNEI.

This clone was found a few times. The chain employs TRBV4-3 and TRBJ2-7; TRBD2 aligns across 8 bases. Trimming took 0 bases from V and 4 from J; bases not matched to a gene: 5. This CDR3 is 15 amino acids long. Looked up from germline, CDR1 is LGHNA and CDR2 is YSLEER. CDR3 bases: TGCGCCAGCAGCCAAGAGGACGGGGGGGCTTACGAGCAGTACTTC. It is translated as CASSQEDGGAYEQYF.

The V call is TRBV27, the J call TRBJ2-5; TRBD2 is a possible D gene (6 bases). Germline lookup yields CDR1 MNHEY and CDR2 SMNVEV (reference sequence). This CDR3 is built from 15 residues. Trimming took 4 bases from V and 5 from J, leaving 17 bases between them. The CDR3 sequence: CASSSLSHGRETQYF. Here the CDR3 DNA reads TGTGCCAGCAGTTCCCTCAGTCATGGGAGGGAGACCCAGTACTTC.

The genes are TRBV20-1 and TRBJ2-5, with D unclear. Germline CDR1 is DFQATT and CDR2 is SNEGSKA (reference sequence). Trimming pared 7 bases from V and 5 bases from J, leaving 11 bases between. This CDR3 has 11 residues. CDR3 nucleotides: TGCAGTGTGGCGTACCGGGAGACCCAGTACTTC. Translation gives CSVAYRETQYF.